The present TCR beta chain was sequenced within a study of T cell changes during pregnancy in multiple sclerosis. With V trimmed by 2 bases and J by 3 bases, 10 bases remained unmatched. In germline, CDR1 is SGHTA, CDR2 FQGNSA. The CDR3 runs to 19 residues. Sequencing used immunoSEQ multiplex PCR; TCRdb keeps in-frame clones, though not all of them. The sample includes approximately 22,000 clones, over 85% of them seen just once. In its sample, this clone was seen once. The sample consisted of CD8+ T cells from peripheral blood mononuclear cells, taken in the third trimester of pregnancy. This sequence joins TRBV7-2 and TRBJ2-3; 14 bases line up with TRBD2. This receptor was taken from a female donor with multiple sclerosis, enrolled in a pregnancy study. The CDR3 is CASSLKLGTSGRETDTQYF. The CDR3 bases are TGTGCCAGCAGCTTAAAGTTGGGGACTAGCGGGAGAGAGACAGATACGCAGTATTTT. The whole variable domain, filled in from reference TRBV7-2 and TRBJ2-3, reads GAGVSQSPSNKVTEKGKDVELRCDPISGHTALYWYRQSLGQGLEFLIYFQGNSAPDKSGLPSDRFSAERTGGSVSTLTIQRTQQEDSAVYLCASSLKLGTSGRETDTQYFGPGTRLTVL.